The T cell receptor (beta chain) under discussion was sequenced for a study of CD8+ T cells in alopecia areata. Following RNA extraction, reverse transcription yielded cDNA that acted as the sequencing template. The data were produced by immunoSEQ multiplex PCR, yet TCRdb's version contains in-frame clones alone and is incomplete. Here the sample spans roughly 200,000 clones, 56% being singletons. What was sequenced was CD8+ T cells sorted from blood. This TCR came from a human donor in good health.

As DNA, the CDR3 is TGCGCCAGCAGTCCTCAGGGGCGCGTCTACGAGCAGTACTTC. It yields the protein CASSPQGRVYEQYF. V and J are TRBV4-1 and TRBJ2-7; D is possibly TRBD1 (6 bases). Deletions cut 6 bases from V and 3 bases from J, with 15 bases between. This CDR3 contains 14 residues. Germline lookup yields CDR1 MGHRA and CDR2 YSYEKL.